The present TCR beta chain was sequenced within a study of blood T cell repertoires in COVID-19 (dated by TCRdb to 2020 to 2021). For the study in its entirety: The collaborator samples originated in the United States, Italy and Spain and spanned the acute and convalescent phases of COVID-19. The prospective study material was composed of cDNA or gDNA derived from T cells, B-cell-depleted T cells, or PBMCs. Deeply sampled blood TCRbeta repertoires from subjects exposed to, actively infected with, or recovered from COVID-19 were included in the dataset. The repertoires were released in a freely available public database intended as a resource for research on the immune response to SARS-CoV-2. The samples were drawn from the first 160 participants of the ongoing ImmuneRACE study and from some 1,300 subjects provided by 6 global collaborators. The sample metadata nearly always contained a de-identified subject ID, COVID-19 status, age in years and sex. HLA class I and class II types, where available, came from metadata supplied by the sample provider rather than from assay-based typing. Here is what the overall study found, with its caveats: Clinical and demographic metadata were provided uncurated, with the amount varying by source and participant.

Details on this clone: Its antigen is unknown. It has no much larger one-base neighbor in the sample; base qualities were not kept.

V was cut back by 0 bases and J by 0 bases, leaving a gap of 9 bases between them. The CDR3 goes from the cysteine to the phenylalanine over 16 residues. Only the CDR3 DNA is retained, 48 bases long and in frame from the first base. The germline V gene specifies SGHTA as CDR1 and FQGTGA as CDR2. The immunoSEQ Assay, a bias-controlled multiplex PCR, was used to amplify TCRbeta CDR3 regions from genomic DNA. The study's processing was this. The number of nucleated cells in each sample was estimated from the amplification of reference gene primers within the assay. Sequence reads were collapsed and filtered to measure the absolute abundance of every unique TCRbeta CDR3 rearrangement. For each sample, productive Simpson clonality was calculated as the square root of Simpson's diversity index across productive rearrangements. As stored in TCRdb, this immuneACCESS dataset retains in-frame rearrangements with V and J assigned. A fraction of the clones does not appear; measured against another copy, unresolved V genes explain less than half of the discrepancy, and the remainder lacks a known reason. V, J and clone size are those of that table, while D and trimming were read from the DNA. A total of about 58,000 clones appear in this sample, about 90% of them only once. Approximately 13% of the sample comes from the top ten.

The collaborating institutions used their own protocols to collect whole blood in K2EDTA tubes. For TCRbeta analysis, collaborators shipped samples in one of three forms: frozen whole blood, isolated PBMCs, or DNA extracted from either of those sample types. This TCR was recovered from a man in his fifties or sixties with active COVID-19. The sequenced sample consisted of peripheral blood. The chain is encoded by TRBV7-3 joined to TRBJ2-1; matching of 5 bases hints at TRBD2 as the D gene. At the DNA level, the sequence is TGTGCCAGCAGCTTAACTGGTGGGAGCTCCTACAATGAGCAGTTCTTC. This yields the protein CASSLTGGSSYNEQFF.